This T cell receptor beta chain appears in the sequencing data of a study of blood T cell repertoires in COVID-19. As for the study in general: PBMCs, B-cell-depleted T cells, or T cells were the source of the cDNA or gDNA that made up the material.

Seattle patients were enrolled during active infection and followed longitudinally. In the study's own analysis: Amplification from reference gene primers served as the basis for estimated nucleated cell counts. Clones were read by immunoSEQ multiplex PCR, and TCRdb kept only the in-frame ones, dropping some. D and trimming were read from the DNA, whereas the V and J calls and clone size are those reported in that table. The sample shows more than 65,000 clones, about 80% of them seen only once. The CDR3 length is 13 residues. V lost 7 bases, J lost 3 bases, and 15 bases lay in between. The V gene's germline CDR1 is SQVTM and CDR2 ANQGSEA.

The origin of this receptor is a man between 25 and 39 years old with COVID-19, enrolled during active disease. The chain has TRBV29-1 and TRBJ1-1; D possibly corresponds to TRBD1 (5 bases). The sample taken for sequencing was peripheral blood. The DNA for the CDR3 is TGCAGCGCGGGACGGGGGTGGTACACTGAAGCTTTCTTT. Its translation is CSAGRGWYTEAFF.